The clone carrying this TCR beta chain was detected many times. Its antigen remains unknown. The CDR3 loop spans 14 amino acids. V dropped 0 bases and J dropped 4 bases, with 9 bases sitting between them. Germline lookup yields CDR1 SGHTA and CDR2 FQGNSA. This sample was taken from a study of CD8 T cells in ankylosing spondylitis. Study results and caveats: It appeared that ankylosing spondylitis blood was characterized by a TCR beta motif of seven or eight highly homologous variants.

Generation of TCR beta libraries employed quantitative 5'-RACE incorporating molecular barcodes. One entry per CDR3 protein results from TCRdb running MiXCR on the 5' RACE reads. The table shows some 240,000 distinct CDR3 sequences, with roughly 8.6% occurring only once. Material for sequencing was blood, either unsorted or a sorted T cell fraction (not recorded which). The chain links TRBV7-2 to TRBJ1-2; possible D gene TRBD1, 6 bases. The TCR originated in a male donor with ankylosing spondylitis or in good health (not recorded which). The CDR3 DNA reads TGTGCCAGCAGCTTAGCTGACAGGTCCTATGGCTACACCTTC. Protein: CASSLADRSYGYTF.